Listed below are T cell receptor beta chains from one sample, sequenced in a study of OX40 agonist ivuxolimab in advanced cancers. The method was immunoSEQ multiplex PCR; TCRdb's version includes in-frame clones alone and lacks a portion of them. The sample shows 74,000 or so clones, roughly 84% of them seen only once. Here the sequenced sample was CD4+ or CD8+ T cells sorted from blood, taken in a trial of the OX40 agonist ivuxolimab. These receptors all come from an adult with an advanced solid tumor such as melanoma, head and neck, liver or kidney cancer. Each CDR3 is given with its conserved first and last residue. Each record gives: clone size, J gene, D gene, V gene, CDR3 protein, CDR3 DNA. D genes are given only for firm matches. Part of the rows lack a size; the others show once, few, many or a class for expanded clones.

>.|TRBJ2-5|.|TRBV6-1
CASRSAPARETQYF
TGTGCCAGCAGATCCGCCCCGGCCAGGGAGACCCAGTACTTC
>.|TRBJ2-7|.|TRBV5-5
CASSLGRDYEQYF
TGTGCCAGCAGCTTGGGCAGGGACTACGAGCAGTACTTC
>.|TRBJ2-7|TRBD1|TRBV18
CASSPPGQGAYEQYF
TGTGCCAGCTCACCTCCGGGACAGGGGGCCTACGAGCAGTACTTC
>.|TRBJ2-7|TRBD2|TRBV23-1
CASSPPTSGASYEQYF
TGCGCCAGCAGTCCCCCGACTAGCGGGGCCTCCTACGAGCAGTACTTC
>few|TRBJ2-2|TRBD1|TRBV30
CAWNRGLTGELFF
TGTGCCTGGAACAGGGGGCTAACCGGGGAGCTGTTTTTT
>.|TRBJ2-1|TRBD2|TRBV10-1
CARTPSGCYNEQFF
TGCGCCCGAACTCCTAGCGGGTGCTACAATGAGCAGTTCTTC
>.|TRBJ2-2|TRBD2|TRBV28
CATSTRTSPGELFF
TGTGCCACCTCGACGAGGACTAGCCCCGGGGAGCTGTTTTTT
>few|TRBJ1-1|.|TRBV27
CASSLTADTEAFF
TGTGCCAGCAGTTTAACGGCAGACACTGAAGCTTTCTTT
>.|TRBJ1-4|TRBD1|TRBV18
CASSHPGTANEKLFF
TGTGCCAGCTCGCACCCCGGGACAGCTAATGAAAAACTGTTTTTT
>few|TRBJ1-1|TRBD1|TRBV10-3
CAITQRQGSGTEAFF
TGTGCCATCACCCAACGACAGGGTTCGGGCACTGAAGCTTTCTTT
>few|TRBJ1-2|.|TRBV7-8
CASSLAWADTNYGYTF
TGTGCCAGCAGCTTAGCGTGGGCAGATACTAACTATGGCTACACCTTC
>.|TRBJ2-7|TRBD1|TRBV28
CASSLSGTGGGYEQYF
TGTGCCAGCAGTTTATCGGGGACAGGGGGCGGGTACGAGCAGTACTTC
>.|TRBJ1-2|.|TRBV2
CASSEGMADYGYTF
TGTGCCAGCAGTGAAGGAATGGCAGACTATGGCTACACCTTC
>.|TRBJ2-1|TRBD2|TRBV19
CASSAGGGYNEQFF
TGTGCCAGTAGCGCCGGGGGGGGCTACAATGAGCAGTTCTTC
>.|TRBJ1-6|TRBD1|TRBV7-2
CASSLETRGLLSPLHF
TGTGCCAGCAGCTTAGAGACCAGGGGGCTTCTTTCACCCCTCCACTTT
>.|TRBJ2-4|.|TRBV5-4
CASSPSDTPGIQYF
TGTGCCAGCAGCCCCTCGGACACGCCGGGCATTCAGTACTTC
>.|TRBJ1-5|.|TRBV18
CASSPGKGQPQHF
TGTGCCAGCTCACCAGGGAAGGGTCAGCCCCAGCATTTT
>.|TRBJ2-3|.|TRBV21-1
CAILTSSHSTDTQYF
TGTGCCATCCTGACCTCGTCCCATAGCACAGATACGCAGTATTTT
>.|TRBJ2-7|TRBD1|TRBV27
CASSFSVPRGSSYEQYF
TGTGCCAGCAGTTTCTCCGTCCCCAGGGGGAGCTCCTACGAGCAGTACTTC
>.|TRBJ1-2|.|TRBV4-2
CASSPVWPAADRYGYTF
TGTGCCAGCAGCCCCGTTTGGCCCGCCGCCGATCGGTATGGCTACACCTTC